Each of the 20 T cell receptor beta chains below was sequenced from the same sample in a study of T cell repertoires in cytomegalovirus infection (dated by TCRdb to about 2019). These TCRs are of unknown antigen specificity. This sample was sequenced with an Illumina HiSeq 1500. TCRdb reran the public reads through fastp at Q25 and MiXCR, keeping productive beta chains. When rows share a CDR3 protein, they turn into one entry using the most common DNA and genes. The sample table lists about 310,000 distinct CDR3 sequences, more than 20% of them with a count of one. Roughly 13% of the sample rests with the top ten. Per the publication, the treatment or condition label means: in vitro stimulation with specific CMV peptide epitopes to enrich CMV-specific T cells. The sample here was cultured PBMCs, taken from culture after CMV antigen stimulation. These receptors were obtained from a human donor in good health (CMV status not recorded). Some clones in this sample may be carry-over from other donors' samples.

Judged by abundance, this clonotype is medium-sized. This rearrangement joins TRBV7-2 to TRBJ1-5; no clear D gene. CDR1 SGHTA and CDR2 FQGNSA come from the germline V gene. This CDR3 region has 12 residues. Trimming left V 1 base short and J 6 bases short, with 4 bases between. The CDR3 region has the DNA TGTGCCAGCAGCTTAGACGCTCAGCCCCAGCATTTT. This gives the protein CASSLDAQPQHF.

The chain recombines TRBV12-3 or TRBV12-4 with TRBJ2-3; 7 bases are shared with TRBD2. The CDR3 loop spans 15 amino acids. The J segment lost 2 bases and the V segment lost 8 bases, leaving 10 bases of the junction unmatched. The DNA for the CDR3 is TGTGCCAGCGTCTTCGGGGCGGGAGCCACAGATACGCAGTATTTT. It translates to CASVFGAGATDTQYF.

In its sample, this clonotype was seen many times. The rearrangement uses TRBV25-1 and TRBJ2-7; D unresolved. Germline CDR1 and CDR2: MGHDK and SYGVNS. The CDR3 length is 11 residues. The V gene lost 3 bases and the J gene lost 3 bases, with 3 bases spanning the gap. Here the CDR3 DNA reads TGTGCCAGCAGTGATCGCTACGAGCAGTACTTC. It yields the protein CASSDRYEQYF.

At least ten counts were recorded for this clonotype. The chain is built from TRBV7-2 and TRBJ2-7, with D tentatively TRBD2 (5 bases). The CDR3 length is 14 residues. Per the germline V gene, CDR1 is SGHTA and CDR2 is FQGNSA. Trimming removed 2 bases from V and 0 bases from J, with 8 bases in between. The CDR3 sequence is CASSLMDFSYEQYV. CDR3 nucleotides: TGTGCCAGCAGCTTAATGGACTTCTCCTACGAGCAGTACGTC.

There are many counts of this clonotype. V is TRBV11-2 and J is TRBJ2-5; D call uncertain. The V end lost 1 base, the J end lost 4 bases, and 10 bases lay between the germline ends. CDR3 length: 14 residues. Germline CDR1 and CDR2: SGHAT and FQNNGV. CDR3 sequence reads: CASSLGQSRETQYF. In DNA, the CDR3 is TGTGCCAGCAGCTTAGGGCAGAGTCGAGAGACCCAGTACTTC.

The CDR3 DNA follows: TGTGCCAGCAGGCCCGGGACAGGGGGCGATACGCAGTATTTT. Protein sequence: CASRPGTGGDTQYF. J is TRBJ2-3 and V is TRBV12-3 or TRBV12-4; TRBD1 matches 12 bases. J gave up 6 bases and V 6 bases, and 4 bases lay outside the gene matches. The CDR3 spans 14 residues.

This clonotype was observed a few times. V and J are TRBV4-1 and TRBJ1-2; D gene unclear. Germline V gene lookup returns CDR1 MGHRA and CDR2 YSYEKL. Trimming took 0 bases from V and 1 from J, leaving 9 bases between them. The CDR3 is 15 amino acids. CDR3 nucleotide sequence: TGCGCCAGCAGCCAAGACTCAAGCCTTAACTATGGCTACACCTTC. Protein: CASSQDSSLNYGYTF.

The chain links TRBV27 to TRBJ1-1; TRBD1 might be the D (6 bases). Germline CDR1 and CDR2: MNHEY and SMNVEV (reference sequence). The CDR3 loop spans 12 amino acids. V lost 5 bases and J lost 4, with 8 bases in between. The CDR3 sequence is CASSKGGTEAFF. In DNA, the CDR3 is TGTGCCAGCAGTAAAGGGGGCACTGAAGCTTTCTTT.

This clonotype occurred a few times. The chain recombines TRBV2 with TRBJ2-7, with unresolved D. V shed 6 bases and J shed 2 bases, with 8 bases lying between them. CDR1 is SNHLY and CDR2 is FYNNEI in the germline V gene. This CDR3 spans 12 amino acids. CDR3 protein: CASRPSTYEQYV. CDR3 in DNA: TGTGCCAGCAGACCGAGTACCTACGAGCAGTACGTC.

The J gene is TRBJ1-1, the V gene TRBV11-3; the match to TRBD1 covers 9 bases. J gave up 4 bases and V 5 bases, and 5 bases lay outside the gene matches. This CDR3 spans 14 amino acids. Germline CDR1 SGHNT, CDR2 YENEEA. The CDR3 reads CASSNDRGGTEAFF. The DNA for the CDR3 is TGTGCCAGCAGCAACGACAGGGGGGGCACTGAAGCTTTCTTT.

The sample holds one count of this clonotype. J is TRBJ2-1 and V is TRBV6-2 or TRBV6-3; no clear D gene. Germline-derived CDR1 and CDR2 are MNHEY and SVGEGT. V was pared by 2 bases and J by 8 bases, with 10 bases between. The CDR3 consists of 13 residues. The CDR3 DNA sequence: TGTGCCAGCAGTTACCCCCATAGAGATGAGCAGTTCTTC. The encoded protein is CASSYPHRDEQFF.

The chain employs TRBV6-5 and TRBJ2-3; D not certain. CDR1 MNHEY and CDR2 SVGAGI come from the germline V gene. Trimming removed 0 bases at V and 5 bases at J, with 12 bases between. The CDR3 runs 15 residues. CDR3 loop: CASSYSESPRDTQYF. The CDR3 DNA follows: TGTGCCAGCAGTTACTCTGAATCCCCCCGAGATACGCAGTATTTT.

This clonotype has at least ten counts. The chain couples TRBV12-3 or TRBV12-4 to TRBJ1-2; unclear D gene. The ends were cut back, 3 bases at V and 3 bases at J, with 5 bases in the middle. The CDR3 covers 12 residues. The CDR3 DNA sequence: TGTGCCAGCAGTTTGTCCCACTATGGCTACACCTTC. It translates to CASSLSHYGYTF.

This clonotype appeared many times. The CDR3 region is CASTLAGANYEQYF. CDR3 coding DNA: TGTGCCAGCACGCTAGCGGGAGCTAATTACGAGCAGTACTTC. The chain has TRBV6-6 and TRBJ2-7, with 10 bases identical to TRBD2. V lost 7 bases and J lost 4; bases outside the gene matches: 7. CDR1 is MNHNY, CDR2 SVGAGI, per germline (reference sequence). The CDR3 covers 14 residues.

This clonotype was seen only a few times. The V call is TRBV2, the J call TRBJ2-6, with TRBD2 matching over 12 bases. Looked up from germline, CDR1 is SNHLY and CDR2 is FYNNEI. V lost 6 bases to trimming and J lost 5 bases; unmatched junction nucleotides: 8. The CDR3 sequence is 17 residues long. The CDR3 DNA reads TGTGCCAGCAGCGCTAGCGGGAGGGGTGAATGGGCCAACGTCCTGACTTTC. It codes for CASSASGRGEWANVLTF.

The chain couples TRBV15 to TRBJ2-1; 8 nucleotides align to TRBD2. The V gene end was trimmed by 0 bases and the J gene end by 5 bases; junction bases not matched to a gene: 9. The germline CDR1 and CDR2 sequences are LNHNV and YYDKDF (reference sequence). The CDR3 spans 17 residues. CDR3 DNA sequence: TGTGCCACCAGCAGAGATCTCCGGGAGGGCGGGAACAATGAGCAGTTCTTC. This encodes CATSRDLREGGNNEQFF.

This clonotype was observed a few times. The genes are TRBV10-3 and TRBJ1-1; maybe TRBD1 (5 bases). Germline V gene sequence: CDR1 ENHRY, CDR2 SYGVKD. The CDR3 covers 13 residues. The V and J ends lost 11 bases and 0 bases respectively, with 13 bases between them. CDR3 sequence (DNA): TGTGCCGGCCAACAGGAAATGAACACTGAAGCTTTCTTT. Amino acid sequence: CAGQQEMNTEAFF.

The J gene is TRBJ2-7, the V gene TRBV6-2 or TRBV6-3; D ambiguous. This CDR3 spans 14 amino acids. V dropped 2 bases and J dropped 2 bases, with 10 bases sitting between them. Germline CDR1 reads MNHEY; CDR2 reads SVGEGT. CDR3 DNA: TGTGCCAGCAGTTACGGTAGCCTAGCCTACGAGCAGTACGTC. It specifies CASSYGSLAYEQYV.

This clonotype is medium-sized in the sample. The V gene is TRBV7-2, the J gene TRBJ2-7; TRBD2 matches at 12 bases. J gave up 0 bases and V 2 bases, and 8 bases lay outside the gene matches. Germline assignment: CDR1 SGHTA and CDR2 FQGNSA. The CDR3 length is 18 residues. The CDR3 nucleotides are TGTGCCAGCAGCTTAAAAACTAGCGGGAGGCCACGCTCCTACGAGCAGTACTTC. This sequence encodes CASSLKTSGRPRSYEQYF. Together with reference TRBV7-2 and TRBJ2-7, the CDR3 gives the full variable domain: GAGVSQSPSNKVTEKGKDVELRCDPISGHTALYWYRQSLGQGLEFLIYFQGNSAPDKSGLPSDRFSAERTGGSVSTLTIQRTQQEDSAVYLCASSLKTSGRPRSYEQYFGPGTRLTVT.

This clonotype was found a few times. The genes are TRBV7-2 and TRBJ1-5, with 7 nucleotides matching TRBD1. Germline values: CDR1 SGHTA, CDR2 FQGNSA. The CDR3 sequence is 16 residues long. V was clipped by 5 bases and J by 0 bases; unmatched bases: 7. The CDR3 DNA reads TGTGCCAGCAGCCTCGACAGGGTAAATAGCAATCAGCCCCAGCATTTT. It translates to CASSLDRVNSNQPQHF.